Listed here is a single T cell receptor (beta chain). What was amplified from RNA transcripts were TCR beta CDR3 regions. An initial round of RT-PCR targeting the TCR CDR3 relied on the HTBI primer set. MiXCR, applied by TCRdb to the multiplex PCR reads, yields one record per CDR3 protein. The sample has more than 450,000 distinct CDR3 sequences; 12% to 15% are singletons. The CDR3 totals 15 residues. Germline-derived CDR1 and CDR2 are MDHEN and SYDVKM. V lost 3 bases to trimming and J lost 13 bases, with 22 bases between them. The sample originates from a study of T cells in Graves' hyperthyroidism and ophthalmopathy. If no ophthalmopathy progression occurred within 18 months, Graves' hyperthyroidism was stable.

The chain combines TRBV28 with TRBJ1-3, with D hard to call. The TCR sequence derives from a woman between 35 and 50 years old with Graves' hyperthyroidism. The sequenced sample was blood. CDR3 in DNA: TGTGCCAGCAGTTTCCCAGCGGCCCCACGAGAAGCGATATATTTT. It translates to CASSFPAAPREAIYF.